Each of the 8 T cell receptor beta chains below was sequenced from the same sample in a study of a mutant IDH1 vaccine in newly diagnosed glioma (dated by TCRdb to the early 2020s). The antigens these receptors bind are not known. Libraries came from the immunoSEQ multiplex PCR assay. TCRdb's version of the immuneACCESS table is confined to in-frame rearrangements and falls short of the full clone set. An unresolved V gene accounts for under half of the shortfall where checked; the remainder is of unknown origin. Here the sample has about 64,000 clones; around 84% occur a single time. The ten biggest clones cover about 8.2% of the sample. This sample's time point label indicates: week 11, during vaccination. Every vaccine dose consisted of 300 ug of a 20-mer mutant IDH1 peptide in Montanide, administered subcutaneously together with topical imiquimod. Sample: PBMCs, taken from a glioma patient whose treatment included an IDH1 peptide vaccine. The receptors derive from a woman aged 45-59 years with glioma.

This chain uses TRBV6-5 with TRBJ1-1; weak D call: TRBD1 (6 bases). CDR3 length equals 15 residues. Germline CDR1 reads MNHEY; CDR2 reads SVGAGI. With 4 bases removed from V and 5 bases from J, the gap between germline ends came to 17 bases. In DNA form, the CDR3 reads TGTGCCAGCAGTTCCGGACGACAGGTAGGGACTGAAGCTTTCTTT. The encoded protein is CASSSGRQVGTEAFF.

The V gene is TRBV19, the J gene TRBJ1-2, with D uncertain. Trimming took off 2 bases at V and 5 bases at J, with 6 bases between the two ends. Germline V gene lookup returns CDR1 LNHDA and CDR2 SQIVND (reference sequence). The CDR3 length is 12 residues. The CDR3 DNA reads as TGTGCCAGTAGTATACAGAGGTATGGCTACACCTTC. Translated: CASSIQRYGYTF.

This clone occurred a few times. The chain joins TRBV7-2 to TRBJ2-2; D is ambiguous. V was cut by 7 bases and J by 1 base, with 10 bases left in between. Germline CDR1 is SGHTA and CDR2 is FQGNSA. This CDR3 contains 14 residues. CDR3 bases: TGTGCCAGCATCAGATCGGTGAACACCGGGGAGCTGTTTTTT. Encoded protein: CASIRSVNTGELFF.

This chain joins TRBV15 and TRBJ2-3; D may be TRBD1 (6 bases). The CDR3 has 15 amino acids. Trimming removed 3 bases from V and 3 bases from J, with 13 bases in between. CDR1 is LNHNV, CDR2 YYDKDF, per germline (reference sequence). DNA of the CDR3: TGTGCCACCAGCAGCCAGGGGTTTGGGACAGATACGCAGTATTTT. It yields the protein CATSSQGFGTDTQYF.

This chain uses TRBV4-3 with TRBJ2-2, with 10 bases aligning to TRBD2. This CDR3 comprises 16 residues. Germline CDR1 and CDR2: LGHNA and YSLEER. J was trimmed by 5 bases and V by 5 bases; bases with no gene match: 8. The CDR3 protein is CASSSSGGGSTGELFF. The DNA for the CDR3 is TGCGCCAGCAGCTCCAGCGGGGGGGGCTCAACCGGGGAGCTGTTTTTT.

The V and J genes are TRBV2 and TRBJ1-1, with D unresolved. This CDR3 is 16 amino acids long. Germline-derived CDR1 and CDR2 are SNHLY and FYNNEI. V gave up 5 bases and J gave up 0 bases, with 16 bases separating them. The CDR3 reads CASSLDDIAVNTEAFF. CDR3 coding DNA: TGTGCCAGCAGTTTAGACGATATAGCGGTGAACACTGAAGCTTTCTTT.

The V gene is TRBV11-3, the J gene TRBJ1-2; D is possibly TRBD1 (5 bases). Germline-derived CDR1 and CDR2 are SGHNT and YENEEA. The CDR3 covers 13 residues. Trimming took 5 bases from V and 4 from J, leaving 11 bases between them. The chain's CDR3 is CASSRGVTYGYTF. The CDR3 DNA reads TGTGCCAGCAGCCGGGGGGTTACCTATGGCTACACCTTC.

CDR3 sequence (DNA): TGTGCCAGCAGCCCTGCGGGATCTAGCACAGATACGCAGTATTTT. Residues: CASSPAGSSTDTQYF. V gene TRBV7-9 combines with J gene TRBJ2-3, with D maybe TRBD2 (6 bases). Germline V gives CDR1 SEHNR, CDR2 FQNEAQ (reference sequence). V lost 5 bases to trimming and J lost 0 bases, with 12 bases between them. This CDR3 has 15 residues.